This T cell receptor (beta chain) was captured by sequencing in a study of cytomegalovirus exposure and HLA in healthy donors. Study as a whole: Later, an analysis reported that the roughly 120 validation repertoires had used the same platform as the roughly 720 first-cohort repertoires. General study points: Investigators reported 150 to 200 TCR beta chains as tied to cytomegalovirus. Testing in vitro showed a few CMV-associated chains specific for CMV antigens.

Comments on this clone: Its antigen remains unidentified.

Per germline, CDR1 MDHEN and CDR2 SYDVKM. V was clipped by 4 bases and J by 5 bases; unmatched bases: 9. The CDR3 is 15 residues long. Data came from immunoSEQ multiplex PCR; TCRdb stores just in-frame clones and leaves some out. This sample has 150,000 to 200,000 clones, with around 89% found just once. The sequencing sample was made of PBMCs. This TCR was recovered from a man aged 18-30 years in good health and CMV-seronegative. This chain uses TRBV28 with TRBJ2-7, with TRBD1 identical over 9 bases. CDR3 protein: CASSSPGQGLHEQYF. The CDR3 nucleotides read TGTGCCAGCAGTTCCCCCGGACAGGGGCTCCACGAGCAGTACTTC.